This note documents a single T cell receptor (beta chain) sequence. The antigen is not known. With molecular barcodes, quantitative 5'-RACE was used to make the TCR beta libraries. MiXCR, run by TCRdb on the 5' RACE reads, gives a single entry per CDR3 protein. Of 290,000 or so distinct CDR3 sequences detected, around 21% appear once; the ten largest clones hold roughly 3.6%. This record comes from a study of CD8 T cells in ankylosing spondylitis. General study results and limits: Prior work had noted some motif variants in reactive arthritis blood and synovial fluid. Peripheral blood samples showed relatively rare disease-linked clones, and these clones were CD8+. Several highly homologous variants made up a TCR beta motif, and this motif appeared characteristic of ankylosing spondylitis blood.

V trimming: 0 bases; J trimming: 5 bases; junction bases outside the gene matches: 11. Germline-derived CDR1 and CDR2 are SGDLS and YYNGEE. This CDR3 is 17 amino acids long. This chain joins TRBV9 and TRBJ2-1; the match to TRBD2 covers 7 bases. The source material was blood, either unsorted or a sorted T cell fraction (not recorded which). The sequence came from a female donor with ankylosing spondylitis or in good health (not recorded which). The CDR3 sequence is CASSVEGGLVGNNEQFF. The CDR3 DNA reads as TGTGCCAGCAGCGTAGAGGGTGGACTAGTGGGGAACAATGAGCAGTTCTTC.